This TCR beta chain was recorded in a study of siplizumab effects on memory and regulatory T cells. This table comes from immunoSEQ multiplex PCR, and its TCRdb copy is limited to in-frame clones, with some not included. The sample carries around 110,000 clones, about 94% recorded once. The V end was cut by 0 bases, the J end by 7 bases, with 12 bases between. CDR3 length: 14 residues. CDR1 LNHNV and CDR2 YYDKDF come from the germline V gene (reference sequence). Sequenced input: non-Treg CD4+ T cells sorted from blood. This clonotype was obtained from a human donor in good health. This rearrangement joins TRBV15 to TRBJ1-1; D not certain. In DNA form, the CDR3 reads TGTGCCACCAGCAGAGATCAGGTCTGGGGTGAAGCTTTCTTT. Translation gives CATSRDQVWGEAFF.